These T cell receptor beta chains were read from a single sample in a study of brain T cells in children with intractable seizures. The protocol was immunoSEQ multiplex PCR, while the TCRdb copy is restricted to in-frame clones and leaves out a portion. Counted here are over 95,000 clones, approximately 94% occurring once; the ten biggest clones make up under 4.5%. Here the sequenced sample was peripheral blood, taken at surgery. The source of these receptors is a boy less than two years old with hemimegalencephaly and intractable seizures. The CDR3 runs from the conserved cysteine through the conserved F or W. D genes are given only for firm matches. Expanded clones are given a class, and other clones once, few, many or no size at all.

length: 12
D: -
V: TRBV12-5
size: -
J: TRBJ2-7
CDR3: CASGFGPYEQYF
DNA: TGTGCTAGTGGTTTTGGTCCCTACGAGCAGTACTTC

length: 15
D: -
V: TRBV27
size: -
J: TRBJ1-1
CDR3: CASRAWVQANTEAFF
DNA: TGTGCCAGCAGAGCGTGGGTACAAGCGAACACTGAAGCTTTCTTT

length: 14
D: -
V: TRBV3-1/TRBV3-2
size: -
J: TRBJ2-1
CDR3: CASSQSFVHNEQFF
DNA: TGTGCCAGCAGCCAATCTTTCGTCCACAATGAGCAGTTCTTC

length: 15
D: -
V: TRBV7-2
size: -
J: TRBJ2-3
CDR3: CASSLASPSTDTQYF
DNA: TGTGCCAGCAGCTTAGCGTCTCCTAGCACAGATACGCAGTATTTT

length: 14
D: -
V: TRBV5-4
size: -
J: TRBJ1-2
CDR3: CASSRTGSDYGYTF
DNA: TGTGCCAGCAGCAGAACAGGGTCGGACTATGGCTACACCTTC

length: 14
D: TRBD1
V: TRBV7-3
size: -
J: TRBJ1-1
CDR3: CASSRTGEGTEAFF
DNA: TGTGCCAGCAGCCGTACAGGGGAGGGCACTGAAGCTTTCTTT

length: 18
D: -
V: TRBV5-3
size: -
J: TRBJ1-2
CDR3: CARSSPGASPSSDYGYTF
DNA: TGTGCCAGAAGCTCCCCCGGAGCCTCCCCGTCTAGTGACTATGGCTACACCTTC

length: 15
D: -
V: TRBV7-9
size: -
J: TRBJ2-1
CDR3: CASSSRRVEGDEQFF
DNA: TGTGCCAGCAGCTCCCGGCGGGTCGAAGGGGACGAGCAGTTCTTC

length: 13
D: -
V: TRBV27
size: -
J: TRBJ2-4
CDR3: CASSYRGKNIQYF
DNA: TGTGCCAGCAGTTATAGGGGCAAAAACATTCAGTACTTC

length: 15
D: TRBD2
V: TRBV3-1/TRBV3-2
size: -
J: TRBJ2-1
CDR3: CASSQRLAGGPEQFF
DNA: TGTGCCAGCAGCCAACGACTAGCGGGAGGCCCGGAGCAGTTCTTC

length: 12
D: -
V: TRBV29-1
size: -
J: TRBJ1-1
CDR3: CSVDHSYTEAFF
DNA: TGCAGCGTTGATCACAGTTACACTGAAGCTTTCTTT

length: 19
D: TRBD2
V: TRBV10-3
size: -
J: TRBJ2-1
CDR3: CAIRPGTSGSSSSYNEQFF
DNA: TGTGCCATCAGACCCGGGACTAGCGGGAGCTCGAGCTCCTACAATGAGCAGTTCTTC

length: 16
D: -
V: TRBV29-1
size: -
J: TRBJ1-2
CDR3: CSVEDQYGLTVRGYTF
DNA: TGCAGCGTTGAAGATCAGTACGGACTCACCGTAAGGGGCTACACCTTC

length: 16
D: TRBD1
V: TRBV6-5
size: -
J: TRBJ1-1
CDR3: CASSYRDRGPNTEAFF
DNA: TGTGCCAGCAGCTACCGGGACAGGGGACCAAACACTGAAGCTTTCTTT

length: 15
D: -
V: TRBV7-2
size: once
J: TRBJ2-7
CDR3: CASSLAGGRNYEQYF
DNA: TGTGCCAGCAGCTTAGCGGGAGGTAGAAACTACGAGCAGTACTTC

length: 16
D: TRBD2
V: TRBV18
size: -
J: TRBJ2-2
CDR3: CASSPLAGRNTGELFF
DNA: TGTGCCAGCTCACCCTTAGCGGGCCGGAACACCGGGGAGCTGTTTTTT

length: 15
D: -
V: TRBV5-1
size: -
J: TRBJ1-1
CDR3: CASSPGTATNTEAFF
DNA: TGCGCCAGCAGCCCAGGGACCGCCACGAACACTGAAGCTTTCTTT

length: 12
D: -
V: TRBV13
size: -
J: TRBJ1-1
CDR3: CASIILGGEAFF
DNA: TGTGCCAGCATAATCTTGGGAGGTGAAGCTTTCTTT

length: 13
D: -
V: TRBV10-2
size: -
J: TRBJ1-6
CDR3: CASTGGINSPLHF
DNA: TGCGCCAGCACCGGGGGGATAAATTCACCCCTCCACTTT

length: 15
D: -
V: TRBV6-5
size: once
J: TRBJ2-7
CDR3: CASWGIGLANYEQYF
DNA: TGTGCCAGCTGGGGGATTGGGTTGGCGAACTACGAGCAGTACTTC

length: 14
D: -
V: TRBV11-3
size: -
J: TRBJ2-5
CDR3: CASSSIGGEETQYF
DNA: TGTGCCAGCAGCTCCATAGGGGGGGAAGAGACCCAGTACTTC

length: 13
D: -
V: TRBV6-2/TRBV6-3
size: few
J: TRBJ1-1
CDR3: CASSPGSFTEAFF
DNA: TGTGCCAGCAGCCCGGGCAGCTTCACTGAAGCTTTCTTT

length: 15
D: -
V: TRBV5-1
size: -
J: TRBJ2-7
CDR3: CASSYVEESPYEQYF
DNA: TGCGCCAGCAGCTACGTGGAGGAATCTCCCTACGAGCAGTACTTC

length: 14
D: -
V: TRBV6-5
size: -
J: TRBJ2-7
CDR3: CASARRGGEYEQYF
DNA: TGTGCCAGCGCGCGGCGCGGCGGCGAATACGAGCAGTACTTC

length: 13
D: -
V: TRBV12-3/TRBV12-4
size: -
J: TRBJ1-1
CDR3: CASSRHGNTEAFF
DNA: TGTGCCAGCAGTAGACACGGGAACACTGAAGCTTTCTTT

length: 13
D: TRBD1
V: TRBV29-1
size: -
J: TRBJ1-1
CDR3: CSVGDRANTEAFF
DNA: TGCAGCGTTGGGGACAGGGCTAACACTGAAGCTTTCTTT

length: 18
D: TRBD1
V: TRBV9
size: once
J: TRBJ2-5
CDR3: CASSLPSGGTGIGETQYF
DNA: TGTGCCAGCAGCCTACCCTCGGGCGGGACAGGGATCGGAGAGACCCAGTACTTC

length: 15
D: -
V: TRBV10-1
size: -
J: TRBJ2-7
CDR3: CAGYTGFPSSYEQYF
DNA: TGCGCCGGATACACAGGATTTCCTAGTTCCTACGAGCAGTACTTC

length: 13
D: -
V: TRBV19
size: once
J: TRBJ1-1
CDR3: CASSFKQDTEAFF
DNA: TGTGCCAGTAGTTTTAAACAGGACACTGAAGCTTTCTTT

length: 13
D: -
V: TRBV30
size: -
J: TRBJ1-3
CDR3: CAWNQGLGNTIYF
DNA: TGTGCCTGGAATCAGGGACTTGGAAACACCATATATTTT

length: 10
D: -
V: TRBV20-1
size: -
J: TRBJ1-1
CDR3: CSATDTEAFF
DNA: TGCAGTGCTACGGACACTGAAGCTTTCTTT

length: 14
D: -
V: TRBV9
size: -
J: TRBJ1-1
CDR3: CASSLTGYGTEAFF
DNA: TGTGCCAGCAGCCTAACAGGGTACGGCACTGAAGCTTTCTTT

length: 16
D: TRBD2
V: TRBV28
size: -
J: TRBJ2-1
CDR3: CASSLRGLAVYNEQFF
DNA: TGTGCCAGCAGTTTAAGGGGACTAGCGGTCTACAATGAGCAGTTCTTC

length: 13
D: -
V: TRBV27
size: -
J: TRBJ2-1
CDR3: CASSRPRGPKQFF
DNA: TGTGCCAGCAGTCGCCCCCGGGGGCCAAAGCAGTTCTTC

length: 15
D: -
V: TRBV7-2
size: -
J: TRBJ1-5
CDR3: CASSLLWTKNQPQHF
DNA: TGTGCCAGCAGCTTGCTATGGACGAAAAATCAGCCCCAGCATTTT